What follows are 9 T cell receptor beta chains derived from one specimen sequenced in a study of T cell responses to AZD1222 COVID-19 vaccine. Sequencing was performed with immunoSEQ multiplex PCR; in TCRdb, only in-frame clones are kept and a portion is missing. The repertoire consists of 90,000 or so clones, with around nine tenths occurring once and the leading ten covering 15% to 20%. This specimen consisted of peripheral blood, obtained on day 0 of AZD1222 vaccination. The receptors stem from an adult in good health.

The chain is built from TRBV9 and TRBJ2-5, with 9 bases matching TRBD2. CDR1 and CDR2 (germline): SGDLS, YYNGEE. The CDR3 extends over 13 amino acids. V dropped 2 bases and J dropped 4; count of bases not matched to a gene: 0. This CDR3 is CASSVSGGETQYF. The CDR3 coding sequence is TGTGCCAGCAGCGTTAGCGGGGGAGAGACCCAGTACTTC.

The chain is built from TRBV18 and TRBJ1-1, with 7 bases that match TRBD1. Unmatched junction bases numbered 7, after V lost 3 bases and J lost 3 bases. This CDR3 region has 15 residues. The V gene's germline CDR1 is KGHSH and CDR2 LQKENI. The CDR3 loop is CASSPSTGLDTEAFF. The CDR3 nucleotides are TGTGCCAGCTCACCTTCGACAGGGTTGGACACTGAAGCTTTCTTT.

In nucleotides, the CDR3 is TGTGCCAGCAGTGATACTAGCCCGGGACAGTCCGCAACTAATGAAAAACTGTTTTTT. This gives the protein CASSDTSPGQSATNEKLFF. J is TRBJ1-4 and V is TRBV2; TRBD1 aligns across 7 bases. This CDR3 has 19 amino acids. Germline V lookup: CDR1 SNHLY, CDR2 FYNNEI. Losses at the gene ends were 3 bases for V and 0 bases for J; bases not matched to a gene: 13.

This sequence joins TRBV15 and TRBJ2-1, with D perhaps assigned TRBD1 or TRBD2 (6 bases each). Trimming shortened V by 4 bases and J by 4 bases, and 14 bases separated the two germline ends. This CDR3 spans 15 amino acids. Germline assignment: CDR1 LNHNV and CDR2 YYDKDF (reference sequence). CDR3 DNA sequence: TGTGCCACCAGCACTGATGGGGGGCCGTACAATGAGCAGTTCTTC. This gives the protein CATSTDGGPYNEQFF.

V gene TRBV3-1 (or the pseudogene TRBV3-2) combines with J gene TRBJ2-3; the match to TRBD2 covers 12 bases. The germline V gene has CDR1 LGHDT and CDR2 YNNKEL (reference sequence). The V gene end was trimmed by 3 bases and the J gene end by 2 bases; junction bases not matched to a gene: 6. The CDR3 consists of 17 residues. CDR3 DNA: TGTGCCAGCAGCCAGACTAGCGGGAGACGAGTCACAGATACGCAGTATTTT. This translates into CASSQTSGRRVTDTQYF.

J is TRBJ2-5 and V is TRBV19, with TRBD1 matching 7 bases. CDR3 length equals 14 residues. Germline V gene data show CDR1 as LNHDA and CDR2 as SQIVND (reference sequence). Losses at the gene ends were 10 bases for V and 2 bases for J; bases not matched to a gene: 10. CDR3 in amino acids: CATKKETGQETQYF. The DNA for the CDR3 is TGTGCCACAAAGAAGGAGACAGGGCAAGAGACCCAGTACTTC.

This clone was observed at least ten times. The CDR3 DNA reads as TGTGCCAGCAGCCACTTTCGGACCAGCTCCTACAATGAGCAGTTCTTC. Encoded protein: CASSHFRTSSYNEQFF. The gene calls are TRBV3-1 (or the pseudogene TRBV3-2) and TRBJ2-1; D gene uncertain. Per germline, CDR1 LGHDT and CDR2 YNNKEL (reference sequence). Deletions cut 3 bases from V and 0 bases from J, with 12 bases between. The CDR3 length is 16 residues.

This rearrangement joins TRBV19 to TRBJ1-6; tentatively, D is TRBD1 (5 bases). The CDR3 has 16 amino acids. Germline loops: CDR1 LNHDA, CDR2 SQIVND (reference sequence). Trimming removed 5 bases at V and 8 bases at J, with 19 bases between. CDR3 region: CASSPPPAGIDSPLHF. The DNA of the CDR3 is TGTGCCAGTAGTCCACCCCCGGCAGGGATCGATTCACCCCTCCACTTT. Drawing the rest from reference TRBV19 and TRBJ1-6, the complete variable domain is DGGITQSPKYLFRKEGQNVTLSCEQNLNHDAMYWYRQDPGQGLRLIYYSQIVNDFQKGDIAEGYSVSREKKESFPLTVTSAQKNPTAFYLCASSPPPAGIDSPLHFGNGTRLTVT.

The gene calls are TRBV7-2 and TRBJ2-2; 11 nucleotides match TRBD2. The CDR3 runs 17 residues. In germline, CDR1 is SGHTA, CDR2 FQGNSA. V lost 1 base and J lost 6; bases outside the gene matches: 7. The CDR3 bases are TGTGCCAGCAGCTTAGTCCTTGGTAGCGGGAGGGCCGGGGAGCTGTTTTTT. It specifies CASSLVLGSGRAGELFF.